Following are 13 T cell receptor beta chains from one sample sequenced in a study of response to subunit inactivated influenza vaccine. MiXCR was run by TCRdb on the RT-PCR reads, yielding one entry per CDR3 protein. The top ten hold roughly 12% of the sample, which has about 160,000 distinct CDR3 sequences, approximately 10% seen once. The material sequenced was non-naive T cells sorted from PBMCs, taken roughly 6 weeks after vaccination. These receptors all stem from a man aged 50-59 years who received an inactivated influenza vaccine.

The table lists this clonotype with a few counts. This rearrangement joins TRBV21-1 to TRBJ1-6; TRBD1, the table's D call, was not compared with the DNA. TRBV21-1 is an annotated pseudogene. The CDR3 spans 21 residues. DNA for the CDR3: TGTGCCAGCAGCAATTTTCCGACAGAACTATTTGCGTCGTGCTATAATTCACCCCTCCACTTT. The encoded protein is CASSNFPTELFASCYNSPLHF.

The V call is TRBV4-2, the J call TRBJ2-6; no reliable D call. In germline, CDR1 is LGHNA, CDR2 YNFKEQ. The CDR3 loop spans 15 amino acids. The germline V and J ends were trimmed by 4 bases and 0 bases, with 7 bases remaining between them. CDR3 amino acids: CASSRADSGANVLTF. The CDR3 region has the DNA TGTGCCAGCAGCCGGGCGGACTCTGGGGCCAACGTCCTGACTTTC.

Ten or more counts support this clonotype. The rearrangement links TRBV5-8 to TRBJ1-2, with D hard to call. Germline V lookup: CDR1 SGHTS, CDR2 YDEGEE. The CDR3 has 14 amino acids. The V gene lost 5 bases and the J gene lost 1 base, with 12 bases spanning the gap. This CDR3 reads CASRARTFNYGYTF. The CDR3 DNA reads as TGTGCCAGCAGGGCCAGAACATTTAACTATGGCTACACCTTC.

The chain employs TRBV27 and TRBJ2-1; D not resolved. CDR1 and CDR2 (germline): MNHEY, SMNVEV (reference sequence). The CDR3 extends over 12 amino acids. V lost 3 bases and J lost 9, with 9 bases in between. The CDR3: CASSLGSGEQFF. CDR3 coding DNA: TGTGCCAGCAGTTTGGGGTCAGGTGAGCAGTTCTTC.

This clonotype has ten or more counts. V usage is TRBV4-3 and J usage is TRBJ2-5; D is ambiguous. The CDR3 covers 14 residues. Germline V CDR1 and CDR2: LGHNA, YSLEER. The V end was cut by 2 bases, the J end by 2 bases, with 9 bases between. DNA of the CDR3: TGCGCCAGCAGCCAAATGTCAGGTCAAGAGACCCAGTACTTC. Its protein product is CASSQMSGQETQYF.

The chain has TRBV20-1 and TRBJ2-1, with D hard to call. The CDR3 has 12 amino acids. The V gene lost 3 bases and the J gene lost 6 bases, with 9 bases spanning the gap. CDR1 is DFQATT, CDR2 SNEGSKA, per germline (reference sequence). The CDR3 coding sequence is TGCAGTGCTAGTTTAGCTGCCAATGAGCAGTTCTTC. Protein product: CSASLAANEQFF.

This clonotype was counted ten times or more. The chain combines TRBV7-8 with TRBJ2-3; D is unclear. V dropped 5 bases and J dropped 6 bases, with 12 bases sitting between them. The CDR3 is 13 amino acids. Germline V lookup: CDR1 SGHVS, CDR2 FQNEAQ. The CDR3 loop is CASSPRVGDTQYF. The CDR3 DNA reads TGTGCCAGCAGCCCAAGAGTTGGCGATACGCAGTATTTT.

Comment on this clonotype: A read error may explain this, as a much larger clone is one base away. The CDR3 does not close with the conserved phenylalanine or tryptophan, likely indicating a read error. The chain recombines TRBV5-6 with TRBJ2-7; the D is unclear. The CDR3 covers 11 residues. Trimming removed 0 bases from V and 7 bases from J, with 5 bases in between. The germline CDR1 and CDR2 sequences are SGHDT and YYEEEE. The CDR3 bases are TGTGCCAGCAGCTTGGCCAGGGAGCAGTACCTC. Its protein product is CASSLAREQYL.

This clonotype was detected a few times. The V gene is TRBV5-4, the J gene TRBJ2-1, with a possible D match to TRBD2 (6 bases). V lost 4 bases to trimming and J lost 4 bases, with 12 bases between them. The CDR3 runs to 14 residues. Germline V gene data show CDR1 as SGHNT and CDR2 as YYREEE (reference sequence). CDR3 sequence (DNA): TGTGCCAGCAGCGGCGGGACCAAATACAATGAGCAGTTCTTC. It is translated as CASSGGTKYNEQFF.

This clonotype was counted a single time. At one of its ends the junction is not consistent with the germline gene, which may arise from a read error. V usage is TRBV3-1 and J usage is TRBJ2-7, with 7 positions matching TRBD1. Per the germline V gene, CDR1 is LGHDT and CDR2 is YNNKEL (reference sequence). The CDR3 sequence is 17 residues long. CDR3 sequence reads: CACSIGTGTESSYEQYF. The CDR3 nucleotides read TGTGCCTGCAGCATCGGAACCGGGACAGAGAGCTCCTACGAGCAGTACTTC.

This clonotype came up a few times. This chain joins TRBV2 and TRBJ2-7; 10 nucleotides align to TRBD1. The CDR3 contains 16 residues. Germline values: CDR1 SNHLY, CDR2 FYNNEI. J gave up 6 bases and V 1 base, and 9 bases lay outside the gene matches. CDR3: CASSEGPGQGIGEQYF. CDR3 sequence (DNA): TGTGCCAGCAGTGAAGGCCCGGGACAGGGGATCGGCGAGCAGTACTTC.

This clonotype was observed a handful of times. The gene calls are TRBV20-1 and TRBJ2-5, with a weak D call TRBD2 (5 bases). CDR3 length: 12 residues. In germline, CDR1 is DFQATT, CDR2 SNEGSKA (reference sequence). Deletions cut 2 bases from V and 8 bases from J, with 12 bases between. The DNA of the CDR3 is TGCAGTGCTAGACCCACAGCGGTAACCCAGTACTTC. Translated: CSARPTAVTQYF.

The CDR3 nucleotides read TGCGCCAGCAGCTTGGGGACCCAGGTGGCAGATACGCAGTATTTT. Translated, it gives CASSLGTQVADTQYF. The chain carries TRBV5-1 and TRBJ2-3; D not resolved. Germline values: CDR1 SGHRS, CDR2 YFSETQ. This CDR3 contains 15 residues. V was shortened by 0 bases and J by 4 bases, with 12 bases between the two germline ends.